This T cell receptor beta chain was captured in a study of cytomegalovirus exposure and HLA in healthy donors. For the study at large: Clustering assigned about 80% of the roughly 430 genotyped donors to the Caucasian-associated ancestry cluster.

The germline V gene encodes CDR1 SNHLY and CDR2 FYNNEI. The CDR3 runs to 17 residues. The V gene end was trimmed by 4 bases and the J gene end by 5 bases; junction bases not matched to a gene: 7. 60 Vbeta and 13 Jbeta primers were used in PCR. Assay: immunoSEQ multiplex PCR; the TCRdb copy retains only in-frame clones and omits some. The table includes about 120,000 clones, over 60% detected once. Material for sequencing was PBMCs. The origin of this receptor is a female donor in good health and CMV-seronegative. This chain links TRBV2 with TRBJ2-2, with 13 bases that match TRBD2. The CDR3 reads CASSAPGLAGRTGELFF. CDR3 DNA sequence: TGTGCCAGCAGTGCACCGGGACTAGCGGGGAGGACCGGGGAGCTGTTTTTT.